Sequencing of this T cell receptor (beta chain) was carried out in a study of T cells in Graves' hyperthyroidism and ophthalmopathy. Study overall: Peripheral blood specimens were obtained at initial diagnosis, prior to any treatment.

Hyperthyroidism was newly diagnosed in patients aged 18 to 65 (duration under 2 months). Fresh peripheral blood, roughly 10 ml, was the source of the PBMCs. This clonotype was seen repeatedly, ten times or more. What was amplified from RNA transcripts were TCR beta CDR3 regions. HTBI primers were the set used in a first-round RT-PCR of the TCR CDR3. TCRdb processed the multiplex PCR reads anew with MiXCR; each CDR3 protein has one entry. The table lists fewer than 350,000 distinct CDR3 sequences, roughly 13% of them singletons. This CDR3 comprises 19 residues. The germline gives CDR1 SNHLY, CDR2 FYNNEI. V gave up 6 bases and J gave up 2 bases, with 25 bases separating them.

This TCR came from a middle-aged woman with Graves' hyperthyroidism. The sample comprised blood. The gene calls are TRBV2 and TRBJ1-4; no definite D call. The CDR3 here is CASRPLRGSGTWTNEKLFF. The CDR3 DNA reads TGTGCCAGCAGGCCCCTAAGAGGGTCGGGTACTTGGACTAATGAAAAACTGTTTTTT. The entire variable domain, with the rest obtained from reference TRBV2 and TRBJ1-4, is as follows: EPEVTQTPSHQVTQMGQEVILRCVPISNHLYFYWYRQILGQKVEFLVSFYNNEISEKSEIFDDQFSVERPDGSNFTLKIRSTKLEDSAMYFCASRPLRGSGTWTNEKLFFGSGTQLSVL.